Below, 15 T cell receptor beta chains from the same sample are listed, as sequenced in a study of T cells in Graves' hyperthyroidism and ophthalmopathy (dated by TCRdb to the late 2010s). Library creation used multiplex PCR. Sequencing was carried out with an Illumina HiSeq 2000. Amplification of TCR beta CDR3 regions was carried out from RNA transcripts. The first round of RT-PCR for the TCR CDR3 was performed with the HTBI primer set and the Qiagen OneStep RT-PCR kit. The raw public data were reprocessed by TCRdb itself: fastp quality trimming at Q25, MiXCR clonotype calling, in-frame beta chains only. Rows matching on CDR3 protein sequence are summarized as one entry with the most common DNA and genes. The sample table holds fewer than 900,000 distinct CDR3 sequences, of which about 15% were seen once. Under 10% of the sample is taken by the ten largest. The specimen sequenced was blood. These receptors came from a man aged 18 to 30 with Graves' hyperthyroidism.

This clonotype was seen many times. As DNA, the CDR3 is TGTGCCAGTAATACAGGGAACACTGAAGCTTTCTTT. This codes for CASNTGNTEAFF. The chain is built from TRBV2 and TRBJ1-1; maybe TRBD1 (5 bases). In germline, CDR1 is SNHLY, CDR2 FYNNEI. V dropped 9 bases and J dropped 1 base, with 9 bases sitting between them. The CDR3 is 12 residues long. The full variable domain, with the rest looked up from reference TRBV2 and TRBJ1-1, is EPEVTQTPSHQVTQMGQEVILRCVPISNHLYFYWYRQILGQKVEFLVSFYNNEISEKSEIFDDQFSVERPDGSNFTLKIRSTKLEDSAMYFCASNTGNTEAFFGQGTRLTVV.

The chain has TRBV18 and TRBJ2-1; possible D gene TRBD2, 6 bases. The CDR3 spans 14 residues. V was clipped by 3 bases and J by 10 bases, with 16 bases between them. Germline values: CDR1 KGHSH, CDR2 LQKENI. The CDR3 region has the DNA TGTGCCAGCTCACCCTTGGGACTTCTCTCCGAGCAGTTCTTC. Its translation: CASSPLGLLSEQFF.

This clonotype was detected ten times or more. This sequence joins TRBV28 and TRBJ2-3; 9 bases are shared with TRBD2. Trimming at V came to 6 bases and at J to 5 bases, leaving 27 bases not matched to a gene. The CDR3 is 21 residues long. Germline lookup yields CDR1 MDHEN and CDR2 SYDVKM. The CDR3 protein is CASSPGTGTRQHSGSQDTQYF. The CDR3 DNA reads as TGTGCCAGCAGCCCAGGTACCGGGACCCGGCAGCATAGCGGGAGTCAAGATACGCAGTATTTT.

This clonotype was recorded a few times. The gene calls are TRBV3-1 and TRBJ1-1; 9 bases agree with TRBD1. Trimming cost V 6 bases and J 2 bases; bases outside gene matches: 10. The CDR3 extends over 16 amino acids. Germline CDR1 and CDR2: LGHDT and YNNKEL (reference sequence). The CDR3, as DNA: TGTGCCAGCAGGCCCCGGAACAGGGGGCTTAACACTGAAGCTTTCTTT. Protein product: CASRPRNRGLNTEAFF.

This clonotype was observed at least ten times. V is TRBV3-1 and J is TRBJ1-5; D remains ambiguous. V was clipped by 2 bases and J by 3 bases, with 8 bases between them. This CDR3 is built from 14 residues. In germline, CDR1 is LGHDT, CDR2 YNNKEL (reference sequence). The CDR3 sequence is CASSQWGVNQPQHF. The DNA for the CDR3 is TGTGCCAGCAGCCAATGGGGAGTCAATCAGCCCCAGCATTTT.

This clonotype was found many times. The chain joins TRBV6-1 to TRBJ2-7; no definite D call. Germline V gene sequence: CDR1 MNHNS, CDR2 SASEGT. CDR3 size: 14 residues. Trimming took off 6 bases at V and 0 bases at J, with 12 bases between the two ends. The CDR3 loop is CASSPRRTSYEQYF. The CDR3 region has the DNA TGTGCCAGCAGCCCAAGGCGGACCTCCTACGAGCAGTACTTC.

The sample holds many counts of this clonotype. This rearrangement joins TRBV28 to TRBJ2-5; D not resolved. Germline CDR1 and CDR2: MDHEN and SYDVKM. This CDR3 has 15 amino acids. V was trimmed by 3 bases and J by 9 bases, leaving 20 bases between them. As DNA, the CDR3 is TGTGCCAGCAGTTTGGGGATATACCGGGCCCTGGCCCAGTACTTC. Amino acids: CASSLGIYRALAQYF.

This chain links TRBV7-9 with TRBJ2-1, with 9 nucleotides matching TRBD2. TRBJ2-7 matches the DNA end more closely, so the J call is doubtful. This CDR3 has 15 amino acids. CDR1 SEHNR and CDR2 FQNEAQ come from the germline V gene (reference sequence). The chain's CDR3 is CASSLLAGPYNEQYF. Written as DNA, the CDR3 is TGTGCCAGCAGCTTGCTAGCGGGGCCGTACAATGAGCAGTACTTC.

V usage is TRBV29-1 and J usage is TRBJ1-2; TRBD1 matches at 9 bases. Per the germline V gene, CDR1 is SQVTM and CDR2 is ANQGSEA. This CDR3 is built from 11 residues. The junction had 0 bases not matched to a gene; V was cut back by 6 bases and J by 4 bases. The CDR3 reads CSVGQGYGYTF. The CDR3 DNA reads as TGCAGCGTGGGACAGGGCTATGGCTACACCTTC.

This clonotype was seen more than once but under ten times. This sequence joins TRBV6-2 or TRBV6-3 and TRBJ2-7; 8 bases agree with TRBD1. Germline CDR1 reads MNHEY; CDR2 reads SVGEGT. CDR3 length: 16 residues. V lost 2 bases to trimming and J lost 0 bases; unmatched junction nucleotides: 6. The CDR3: CASSYQGATTSYEQYF. CDR3 DNA sequence: TGTGCCAGCAGTTACCAGGGGGCGACCACCTCCTACGAGCAGTACTTC.

In this sample, this clonotype turned up a few times. The genes are TRBV4-1 and TRBJ2-5; D is ambiguous. The V gene's germline CDR1 is MGHRA and CDR2 YSYEKL. CDR3 length: 15 amino acids. With 4 bases removed from V and 0 bases from J, the gap between germline ends came to 12 bases. The CDR3, as DNA: TGCGCCAGCAGCCCTCCGGACGAGTACCAAGAGACCCAGTACTTC. Translating gives CASSPPDEYQETQYF.

V usage is TRBV28 and J usage is TRBJ2-7; D is undetermined. This CDR3 region has 13 residues. Germline values: CDR1 MDHEN, CDR2 SYDVKM. V was pared by 6 bases and J by 1 base, with 10 bases between. This CDR3 reads CASSSWKSYEQYF. The CDR3 region has the DNA TGTGCCAGCAGCTCTTGGAAGTCCTACGAGCAGTACTTC. The full variable domain, in which reference TRBV28 and TRBJ2-7 provide the parts outside the CDR3, is DVKVTQSSRYLVKRTGEKVFLECVQDMDHENMFWYRQDPGLGLRLIYFSYDVKMKEKGDIPEGYSVSREKKERFSLILESASTNQTSMYLCASSSWKSYEQYFGPGTRLTVT.

CDR3 in DNA: TGTGCCAGCAGCTTTCGGACTAAAGTGTACCAAGAGACCCAGTACTTC. Amino acid sequence: CASSFRTKVYQETQYF. The chain couples TRBV11-2 to TRBJ2-5, with D perhaps TRBD2 (6 bases). Trimming removed 3 bases at V and 0 bases at J, with 14 bases between. The CDR3 is 16 residues long. Germline lookup yields CDR1 SGHAT and CDR2 FQNNGV.

This clonotype was observed a few times. V and J are TRBV19 and TRBJ1-5, with D perhaps TRBD1 (5 bases). From germline, CDR1 is LNHDA and CDR2 SQIVND (reference sequence). CDR3 length equals 15 residues. With 5 bases removed from V and 2 bases from J, the gap between germline ends came to 13 bases. The CDR3 bases are TGTGCCAGTAGTGTCGGGGCTATCGGCAATCAGCCCCAGCATTTT. Its translation is CASSVGAIGNQPQHF. The full variable domain, in which reference TRBV19 and TRBJ1-5 provide the parts outside the CDR3, is DGGITQSPKYLFRKEGQNVTLSCEQNLNHDAMYWYRQDPGQGLRLIYYSQIVNDFQKGDIAEGYSVSREKKESFPLTVTSAQKNPTAFYLCASSVGAIGNQPQHFGDGTRLSIL.

This clonotype was detected a few times. The chain combines TRBV9 with TRBJ2-3; perhaps TRBD2 as D (6 bases). The germline V gene encodes CDR1 SGDLS and CDR2 YYNGEE. The CDR3 contains 15 residues. Trimming took 4 bases from V and 2 from J, leaving 14 bases between them. The CDR3 coding sequence is TGTGCCAGCAGCCCGAGCGGGCACTACACAGATACGCAGTATTTT. This sequence encodes CASSPSGHYTDTQYF.